The following is a TCR beta chain sequence with its context. Looked up from germline, CDR1 is SGHDT and CDR2 is YYEEEE. This CDR3 is 15 amino acids long. After removal of 3 bases from V and 2 bases from J, the junction contained 7 bases not matched to a gene. This sample is part of a study of blood T cell repertoires in COVID-19. Study at large: Samples came from the United States, Italy and Spain, spanning acute and convalescent COVID-19. T cells, B-cell-depleted T cells, or PBMCs supplied cDNA or gDNA.

Only in-frame clones appear in the TCRdb table, and some are missing; sequencing was by immunoSEQ multiplex PCR. This table holds fewer than 200,000 clones, approximately 82% found once. Source material: peripheral blood. This sequence was found in a woman in her sixties or seventies who had recovered from COVID-19. The chain uses TRBV5-6 and TRBJ2-7; TRBD1 matches 8 bases. The CDR3 reads CASSSWDRRTYEQYF. The CDR3 region has the DNA TGTGCCAGCAGCTCCTGGGACAGGCGAACCTACGAGCAGTACTTC.